Listed below are T cell receptor beta chains from one sample, sequenced in a study of blood T cell repertoires in COVID-19. Repertoires were generated with immunoSEQ multiplex PCR, while TCRdb's copy carries only in-frame clones and drops some. Of around 200,000 clones listed, approximately 81% are singletons. Material for sequencing was PBMCs or T cells enriched from blood (not recorded which). These receptors originate from a man in his forties who had recovered from COVID-19. Each CDR3 is given with its conserved first and last residue. D genes are given only for firm matches. The size field is filled for only some rows; it gives once, few, many or a size class.

clone size	V gene	D gene	CDR3 length	J gene	CDR3 protein	CDR3 DNA
.	TRBV29-1	TRBD2	16	TRBJ2-3	CSVEDNIAGAVRTQYF	TGCAGCGTTGAAGATAACATAGCGGGGGCGGTTCGGACGCAGTATTTT
few	TRBV11-1	.	13	TRBJ1-1	CASSPQMNTEAFF	TGTGCCAGCAGCCCCCAAATGAACACTGAAGCTTTCTTT
.	TRBV10-3	.	12	TRBJ1-2	CAISAANYGYTF	TGTGCCATCAGTGCAGCTAACTATGGCTACACCTTC
.	TRBV11-3	.	16	TRBJ1-2	CASSLEATGRYYGYTF	TGTGCCAGCAGCTTAGAGGCAACAGGGCGCTACTATGGCTACACCTTC
.	TRBV7-9	.	15	TRBJ1-1	CASSLAQGKNTEAFF	TGTGCCAGCAGCTTAGCGCAGGGAAAGAACACTGAAGCTTTCTTT
.	TRBV10-3	.	14	TRBJ1-2	CAITDPQGSYGYTF	TGTGCCATCACCGACCCTCAGGGTTCCTATGGCTACACCTTC
.	TRBV3-1/TRBV3-2	.	14	TRBJ2-1	CASSLRTANNEQFF	TGTGCCAGCAGCCTAAGGACAGCCAACAATGAGCAGTTCTTC
.	TRBV6-6	.	15	TRBJ1-2	CASSYTPGTTYGYTF	TGTGCCAGCAGTTACACGCCAGGCACGACCTATGGCTACACCTTC
.	TRBV5-1	TRBD2	17	TRBJ2-1	CASSFSRGGVSYNEQFF	TGCGCCAGCAGCTTTTCCCGGGGAGGGGTCTCCTACAATGAGCAGTTCTTC
.	TRBV4-1	.	15	TRBJ1-2	CASSQDPGQGYGYTF	TGCGCCAGCAGCCAAGACCCTGGGCAGGGCTATGGCTACACCTTC
few	TRBV2	.	15	TRBJ2-7	CASHRTALSSYEQYF	TGTGCCAGCCACAGGACAGCCCTAAGCTCCTACGAGCAGTACTTC
few	TRBV5-3	.	17	TRBJ1-5	CARGGGKRFHSNQPQHF	TGTGCCAGAGGAGGAGGGAAACGATTCCATAGCAATCAGCCCCAGCATTTT
.	TRBV27	TRBD2	15	TRBJ2-7	CASSLTGGSAYEQYF	TGTGCCAGCAGTCTCACGGGGGGTAGCGCCTACGAGCAGTACTTC
.	TRBV5-1	.	14	TRBJ2-7	CASSPLTGSYEQYF	TGCGCCAGCAGCCCCCTCACAGGGTCCTACGAGCAGTACTTC
.	TRBV27	TRBD2	15	TRBJ2-7	CASSPRAGETYEQYF	TGTGCCAGCAGTCCCCGGGCGGGAGAAACCTACGAGCAGTACTTC
.	TRBV15	.	14	TRBJ2-7	CATSTTPSSYEQYF	TGTGCCACCAGCACAACGCCTTCGAGCTACGAGCAGTACTTC
.	TRBV27	TRBD1	14	TRBJ2-7	CASSVGQGSYEQYF	TGTGCCAGCAGTGTGGGACAGGGGAGCTACGAGCAGTACTTC
.	TRBV19	.	17	TRBJ1-6	CASSIDTGSSYNSPLHF	TGTGCCAGTAGTATAGATACAGGAAGCTCCTATAATTCACCCCTCCACTTT
.	TRBV5-4	TRBD2	17	TRBJ2-7	CASSRGGSSGSSHEQYF	TGTGCCAGCAGTCGGGGGGGAAGCAGCGGGAGTTCGCACGAGCAGTACTTC
medium-sized	TRBV5-4	.	15	TRBJ1-4	CASPKGEEANEKLFF	TGTGCCAGCCCAAAGGGAGAGGAGGCTAATGAAAAACTGTTTTTT
.	TRBV7-9	TRBD1	14	TRBJ2-7	CASSQTGQTYEQYF	TGTGCCAGCAGTCAAACGGGACAGACCTACGAGCAGTACTTC
.	TRBV7-9	TRBD2	13	TRBJ2-1	CASSFSGRVEQFF	TGTGCCAGCAGCTTTAGCGGGAGGGTTGAGCAGTTCTTC
.	TRBV5-4	.	15	TRBJ1-2	CASSSTGWAGNGYTF	TGTGCCAGCAGCTCGACCGGTTGGGCGGGGAATGGCTACACCTTC
once	TRBV6-4	.	15	TRBJ1-6	CASSESVSYNSPLHF	TGTGCCAGCAGTGAATCCGTTAGCTATAATTCACCCCTCCACTTT
.	TRBV15	.	13	TRBJ2-7	CATSRDRPYEQYF	TGTGCCACCAGCAGAGATCGTCCCTACGAGCAGTACTTC
.	TRBV5-6	.	14	TRBJ2-7	CASSLSWQGLEQYF	TGTGCCAGCAGCTTGAGTTGGCAGGGCCTCGAGCAGTACTTC
.	TRBV5-1	TRBD1	14	TRBJ2-7	CASSPRGLGYEQYF	TGCGCCAGCAGCCCGAGGGGGCTAGGGTACGAGCAGTACTTC